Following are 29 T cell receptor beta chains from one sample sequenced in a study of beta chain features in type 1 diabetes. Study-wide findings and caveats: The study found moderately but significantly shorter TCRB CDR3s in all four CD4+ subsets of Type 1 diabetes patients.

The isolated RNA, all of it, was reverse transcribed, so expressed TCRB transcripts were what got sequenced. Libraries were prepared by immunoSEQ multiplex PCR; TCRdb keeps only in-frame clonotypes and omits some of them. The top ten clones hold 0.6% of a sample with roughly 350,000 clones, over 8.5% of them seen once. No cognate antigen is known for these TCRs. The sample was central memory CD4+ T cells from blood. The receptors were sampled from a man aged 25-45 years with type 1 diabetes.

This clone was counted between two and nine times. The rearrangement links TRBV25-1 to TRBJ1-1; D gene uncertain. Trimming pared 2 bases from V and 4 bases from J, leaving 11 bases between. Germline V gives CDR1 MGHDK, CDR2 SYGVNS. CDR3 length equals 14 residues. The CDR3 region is CASSEGEGATEAFF. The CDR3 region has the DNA TGTGCCAGCAGTGAAGGCGAGGGCGCCACTGAAGCTTTCTTT.

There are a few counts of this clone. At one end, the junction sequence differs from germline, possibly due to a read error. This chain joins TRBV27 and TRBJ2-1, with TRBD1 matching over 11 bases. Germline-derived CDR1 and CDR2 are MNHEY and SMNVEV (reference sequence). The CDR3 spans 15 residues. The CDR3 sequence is CASTLRTGGNNEQFF. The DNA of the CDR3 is TGTGCCAGCACTTTAAGGACAGGGGGCAACAATGAGCAGTTCTTC.

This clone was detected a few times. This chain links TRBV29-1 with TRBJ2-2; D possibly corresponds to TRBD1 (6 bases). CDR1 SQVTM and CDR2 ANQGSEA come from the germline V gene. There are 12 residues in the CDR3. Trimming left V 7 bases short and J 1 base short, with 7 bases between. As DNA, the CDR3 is TGCAGCGCAGGGGAGAACACCGGGGAGCTGTTTTTT. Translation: CSAGENTGELFF.

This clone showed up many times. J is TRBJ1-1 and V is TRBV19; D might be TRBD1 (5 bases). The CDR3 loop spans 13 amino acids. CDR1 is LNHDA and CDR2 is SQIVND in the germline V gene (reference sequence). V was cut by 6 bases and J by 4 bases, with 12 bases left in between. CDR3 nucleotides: TGTGCCAGTAGCTCCAAAGGGGCCACTGAAGCTTTCTTT. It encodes CASSSKGATEAFF.

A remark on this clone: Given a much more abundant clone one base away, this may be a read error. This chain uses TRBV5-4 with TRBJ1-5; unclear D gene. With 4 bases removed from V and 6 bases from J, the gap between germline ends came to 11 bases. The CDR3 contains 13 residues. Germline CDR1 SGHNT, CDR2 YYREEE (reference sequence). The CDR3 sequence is CASSQDEGQPQHF. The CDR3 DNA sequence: TGTGCCAGCAGCCAAGATGAGGGTCAGCCCCAGCATTTT.

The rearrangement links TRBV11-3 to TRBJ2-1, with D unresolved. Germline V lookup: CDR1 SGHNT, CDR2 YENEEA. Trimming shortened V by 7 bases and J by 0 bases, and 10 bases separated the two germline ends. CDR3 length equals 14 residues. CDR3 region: CASTLISSYNEQFF. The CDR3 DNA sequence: TGTGCCAGCACCCTGATAAGCTCCTACAATGAGCAGTTCTTC.

Here the CDR3 DNA reads TGTGCCAGCGGTGGGGAGAGAGAGTTGAACACTGAAGCTTTCTTT. This codes for CASGGERELNTEAFF. This rearrangement joins TRBV28 to TRBJ1-1; D is ambiguous. CDR3 length: 15 residues. In germline, CDR1 is MDHEN, CDR2 SYDVKM. V lost 8 bases to trimming and J lost 0 bases, with 16 bases between them.

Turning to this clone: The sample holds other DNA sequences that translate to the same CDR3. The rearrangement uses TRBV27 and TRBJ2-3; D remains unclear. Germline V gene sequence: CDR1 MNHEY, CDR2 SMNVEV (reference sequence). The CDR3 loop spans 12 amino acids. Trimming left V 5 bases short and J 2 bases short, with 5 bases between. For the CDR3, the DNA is TGTGCCAGCAGTCCCGACACAGATACGCAGTATTTT. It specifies CASSPDTDTQYF.

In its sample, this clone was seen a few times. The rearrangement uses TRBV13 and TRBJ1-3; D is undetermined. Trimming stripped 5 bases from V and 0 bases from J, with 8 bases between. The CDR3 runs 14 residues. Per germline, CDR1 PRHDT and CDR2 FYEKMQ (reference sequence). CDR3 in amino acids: CASSRLNSGNTIYF. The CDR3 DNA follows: TGTGCCAGCAGCCGACTGAACTCTGGAAACACCATATATTTT.

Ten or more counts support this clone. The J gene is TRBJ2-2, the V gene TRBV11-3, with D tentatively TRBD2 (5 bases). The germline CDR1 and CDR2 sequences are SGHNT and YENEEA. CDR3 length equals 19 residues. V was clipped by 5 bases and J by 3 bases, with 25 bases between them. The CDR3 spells CASSPSRSTRQGDTGELFF. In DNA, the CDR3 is TGTGCCAGCAGCCCTTCCCGTTCTACTAGACAAGGTGACACCGGGGAGCTGTTTTTT. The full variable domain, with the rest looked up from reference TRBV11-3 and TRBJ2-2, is EAGVVQSPRYKIIEKKQPVAFWCNPISGHNTLYWYLQNLGQGPELLIRYENEEAVDDSQLPKDRFSAERLKGVDSTLKIQPAELGDSAVYLCASSPSRSTRQGDTGELFFGEGSRLTVL.

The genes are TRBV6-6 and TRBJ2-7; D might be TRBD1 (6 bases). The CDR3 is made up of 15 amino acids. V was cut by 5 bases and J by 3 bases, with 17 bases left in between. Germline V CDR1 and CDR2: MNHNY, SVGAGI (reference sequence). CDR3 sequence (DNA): TGTGCCAGCAGTCCCAGGGGACGGCTTCTCTACGAGCAGTACTTC. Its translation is CASSPRGRLLYEQYF.

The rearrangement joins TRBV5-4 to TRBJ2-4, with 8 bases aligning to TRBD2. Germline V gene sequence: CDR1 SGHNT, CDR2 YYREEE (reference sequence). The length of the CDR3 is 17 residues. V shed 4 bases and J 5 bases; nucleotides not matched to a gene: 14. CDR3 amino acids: CASSPLRGAKRQNIQYF. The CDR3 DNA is TGTGCCAGCAGCCCACTGCGGGGGGCTAAAAGACAAAACATTCAGTACTTC. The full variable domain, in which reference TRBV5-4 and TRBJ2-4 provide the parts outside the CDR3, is ETGVTQSPTHLIKTRGQQVTLRCSSQSGHNTVSWYQQALGQGPQFIFQYYREEENGRGNFPPRFSGLQFPNYSSELNVNALELDDSALYLCASSPLRGAKRQNIQYFGAGTRLSVL.

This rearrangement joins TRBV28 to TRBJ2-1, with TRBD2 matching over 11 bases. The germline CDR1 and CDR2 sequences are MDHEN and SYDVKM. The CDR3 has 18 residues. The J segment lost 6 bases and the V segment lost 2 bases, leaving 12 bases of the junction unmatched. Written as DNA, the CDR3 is TGTGCCAGCAGTTTAAGGGACAGGGTACTAGCGGGAGTCAATGAGCAGTTCTTC. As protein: CASSLRDRVLAGVNEQFF.

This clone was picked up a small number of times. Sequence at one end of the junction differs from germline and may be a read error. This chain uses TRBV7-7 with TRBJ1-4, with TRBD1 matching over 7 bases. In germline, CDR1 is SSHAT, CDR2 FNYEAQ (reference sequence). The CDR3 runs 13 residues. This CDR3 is CASSPTGEEKLFF. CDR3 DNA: TGTGCTAGCAGCCCTACAGGGGAGGAAAAACTGTTTTTT.

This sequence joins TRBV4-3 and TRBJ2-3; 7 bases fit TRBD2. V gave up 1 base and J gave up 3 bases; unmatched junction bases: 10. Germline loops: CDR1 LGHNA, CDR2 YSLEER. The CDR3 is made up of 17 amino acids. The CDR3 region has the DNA TGCGCCAGCAGCCAAGGGGTCGGGACTACTCGGACAGATACGCAGTATTTT. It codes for CASSQGVGTTRTDTQYF.

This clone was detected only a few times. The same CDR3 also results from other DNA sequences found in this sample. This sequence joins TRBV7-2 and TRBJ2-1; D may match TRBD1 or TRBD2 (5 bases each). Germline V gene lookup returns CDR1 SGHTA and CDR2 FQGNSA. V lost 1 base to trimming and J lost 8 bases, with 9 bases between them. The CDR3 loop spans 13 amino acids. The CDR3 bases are TGTGCCAGCAGCTTAGATCGAGGGGATGAGCAGTTCTTC. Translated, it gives CASSLDRGDEQFF.

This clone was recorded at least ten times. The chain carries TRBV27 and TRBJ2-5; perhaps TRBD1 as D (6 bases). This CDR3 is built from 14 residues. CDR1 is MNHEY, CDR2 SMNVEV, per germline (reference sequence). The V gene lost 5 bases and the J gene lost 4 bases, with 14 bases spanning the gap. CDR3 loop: CASSPQGWSETQYF. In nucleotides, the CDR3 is TGTGCCAGCAGTCCACAGGGATGGTCAGAGACCCAGTACTTC.

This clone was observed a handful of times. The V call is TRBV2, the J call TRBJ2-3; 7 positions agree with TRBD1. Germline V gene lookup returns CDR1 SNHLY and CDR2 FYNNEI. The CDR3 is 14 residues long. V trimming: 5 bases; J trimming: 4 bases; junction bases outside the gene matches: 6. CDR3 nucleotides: TGTGCCAGCAGTATACAGGGGATGTCAGATACGCAGTATTTT. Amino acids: CASSIQGMSDTQYF.

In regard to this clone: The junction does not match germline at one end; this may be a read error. The CDR3: CASSIKNTGAAQNIQYF. CDR3 in DNA: TGTGCCAGCAGCATCAAAAACACAGGGGCAGCCCAAAACATTCAGTACTTC. The rearrangement links TRBV28 to TRBJ2-4; 7 bases are shared with TRBD1. This CDR3 has 17 residues. CDR1 is MDHEN, CDR2 SYDVKM, per germline.

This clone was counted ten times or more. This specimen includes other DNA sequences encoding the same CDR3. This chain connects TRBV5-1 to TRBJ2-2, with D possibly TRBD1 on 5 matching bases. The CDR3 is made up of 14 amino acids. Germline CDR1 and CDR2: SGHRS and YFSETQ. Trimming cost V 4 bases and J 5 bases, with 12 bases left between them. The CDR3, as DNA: TGCGCCAGCAGCCGAGAAGGGGTGACCGGGGAGCTGTTTTTT. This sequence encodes CASSREGVTGELFF.

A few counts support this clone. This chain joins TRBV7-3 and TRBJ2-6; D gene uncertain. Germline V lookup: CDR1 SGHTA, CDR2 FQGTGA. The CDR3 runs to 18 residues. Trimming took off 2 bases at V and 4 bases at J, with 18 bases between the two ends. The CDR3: CASSLLSGWTSGANVLTF. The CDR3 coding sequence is TGTGCCAGCAGCTTACTTTCAGGTTGGACGTCAGGGGCCAACGTCCTGACTTTC.

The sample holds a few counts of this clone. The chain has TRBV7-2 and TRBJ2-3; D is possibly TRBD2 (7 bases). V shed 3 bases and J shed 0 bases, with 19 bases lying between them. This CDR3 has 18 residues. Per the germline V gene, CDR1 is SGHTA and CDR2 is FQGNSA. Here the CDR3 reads CASSFEGWRGGSTDTQYF. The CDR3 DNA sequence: TGTGCCAGCAGCTTTGAGGGGTGGCGCGGGGGCAGCACAGATACGCAGTATTTT.

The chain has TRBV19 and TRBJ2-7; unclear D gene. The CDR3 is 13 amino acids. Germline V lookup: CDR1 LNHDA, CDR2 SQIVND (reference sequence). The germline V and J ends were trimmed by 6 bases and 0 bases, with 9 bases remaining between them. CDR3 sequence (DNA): TGTGCCAGTAGGCGCGATGGCTCCTACGAGCAGTACTTC. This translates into CASRRDGSYEQYF.

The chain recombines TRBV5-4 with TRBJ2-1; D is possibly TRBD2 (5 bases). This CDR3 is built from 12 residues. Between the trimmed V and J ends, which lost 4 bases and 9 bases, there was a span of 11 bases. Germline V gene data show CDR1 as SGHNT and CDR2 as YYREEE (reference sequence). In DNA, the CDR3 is TGTGCCAGCAGCACTATAGCGAGTGAGCAGTTCTTC. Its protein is CASSTIASEQFF.

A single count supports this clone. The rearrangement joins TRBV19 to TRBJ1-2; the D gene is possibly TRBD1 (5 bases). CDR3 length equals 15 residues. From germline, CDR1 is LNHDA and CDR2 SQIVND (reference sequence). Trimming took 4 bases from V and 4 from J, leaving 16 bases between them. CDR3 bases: TGTGCCAGTAGTAGGAGCAGGGATGGAGTCTATGGCTACACCTTC. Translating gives CASSRSRDGVYGYTF.

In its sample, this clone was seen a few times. DNA for the CDR3: TGTGCCAGCAGCTTAGGGGCCCAAGAGACCCAGTACTTC. Translating gives CASSLGAQETQYF. The V call is TRBV7-8, the J call TRBJ2-5; no clear D. Germline V lookup: CDR1 SGHVS, CDR2 FQNEAQ. V was cut by 1 base and J by 1 base, with 4 bases left in between. This CDR3 comprises 13 residues. Based on the CDR3 plus reference TRBV7-8 and TRBJ2-5, the full variable domain is GAGVSQSPRYKVAKRGQDVALRCDPISGHVSLFWYQQALGQGPEFLTYFQNEAQLDKSGLPSDRFFAERPEGSVSTLKIQRTQQEDSAVYLCASSLGAQETQYFGPGTRLLVL.

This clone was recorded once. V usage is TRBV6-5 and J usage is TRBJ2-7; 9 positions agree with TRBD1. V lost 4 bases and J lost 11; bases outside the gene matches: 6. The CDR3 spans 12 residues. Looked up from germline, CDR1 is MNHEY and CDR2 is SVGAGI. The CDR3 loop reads CASSFPGQGKYF. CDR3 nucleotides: TGTGCCAGCAGTTTCCCCGGACAGGGGAAGTACTTC.

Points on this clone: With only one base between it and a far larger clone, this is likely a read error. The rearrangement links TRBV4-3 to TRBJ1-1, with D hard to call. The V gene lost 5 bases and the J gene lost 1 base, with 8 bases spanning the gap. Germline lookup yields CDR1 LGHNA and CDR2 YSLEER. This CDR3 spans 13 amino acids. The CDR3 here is CASSLEGNTEAFF. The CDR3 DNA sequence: TGCGCCAGCAGCTTAGAGGGGAACACTGAAGCTTTCTTT.

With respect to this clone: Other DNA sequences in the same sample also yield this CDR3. The CDR3 DNA follows: TGTGCCAGCAGCACCCGGACAGGGGAAGGCCAGCCCCAGCATTTT. This translates into CASSTRTGEGQPQHF. The chain couples TRBV7-2 to TRBJ1-5; the match to TRBD1 covers 9 bases. Germline trimming cut 5 bases from V and 7 bases from J; bases unmatched to any gene: 9. The V gene's germline CDR1 is SGHTA and CDR2 FQGNSA. The CDR3 contains 15 residues.